These 23 T cell receptor beta chains share one sample of origin, sequenced in a study of blood T cells in healthy people across ages. With a J-beta primer mix and a sample-barcoded 5' primer, a second PCR ran about 6 to 11 cycles. MiXCR was run by TCRdb on the 5' RACE reads, yielding one entry per CDR3 protein. The sample records about 1.8 million distinct CDR3 sequences, around 48% being singletons. The sample consisted of blood. The receptors derive from a woman between 35 and 50 years old in good health.

V gene TRBV10-3 combines with J gene TRBJ2-3; a weak D match, TRBD1 (6 bases). This CDR3 has 14 residues. The V gene's germline CDR1 is ENHRY and CDR2 SYGVKD. Trimming removed 4 bases from V and 2 bases from J, with 10 bases in between. The CDR3 DNA reads as TGTGCCATCAGTGGGACAGACAACACAGATACGCAGTATTTT. This codes for CAISGTDNTDTQYF.

The V call is TRBV4-1, the J call TRBJ2-7, with 8 positions matching TRBD1. The J call may not be correct, given that the DNA end is closer to TRBJ2-5. CDR1 is MGHRA and CDR2 is YSYEKL in the germline V gene. The CDR3 contains 14 residues. CDR3 protein: CASSQEDRAETQYF. DNA of the CDR3: TGCGCCAGCAGCCAAGAGGACAGGGCAGAGACCCAGTACTTC.

CDR3 loop: CASSPQGIYNEQYF. The CDR3 nucleotides read TGTGCCAGCAGTCCACAGGGGATCTACAATGAGCAGTACTTC. This sequence joins TRBV6-2 or TRBV6-3 and TRBJ2-7; 7 bases match TRBD1. Germline CDR1 and CDR2: MNHEY and SVGEGT. Germline trimming cut 5 bases from V and 7 bases from J; bases unmatched to any gene: 11. The CDR3 covers 14 residues.

CDR3 in amino acids: CSVEATPRTGPYEQYF. The CDR3 region has the DNA TGCAGCGTTGAAGCCACGCCTAGGACAGGTCCCTACGAGCAGTACTTC. The V and J genes are TRBV29-1 and TRBJ2-7, with TRBD1 matching 7 bases. Germline-derived CDR1 and CDR2 are SQVTM and ANQGSEA. J lost 2 bases, V lost 1 base, and 11 bases had no gene match. The CDR3 totals 16 residues.

This chain joins TRBV28 and TRBJ2-1, with TRBD1 matching 8 bases. The trim removed 6 bases at V and 2 bases at J, leaving 9 bases unmatched. The germline V gene has CDR1 MDHEN and CDR2 SYDVKM. CDR3 length: 16 residues. In DNA, the CDR3 is TGTGCCAGCAGGTCAGACTCGGACAGGGCCTACAATGAGCAGTTCTTC. Its protein is CASRSDSDRAYNEQFF.

This clonotype was found a few times. The chain recombines TRBV7-2 with TRBJ2-5, with a possible D match to TRBD2 (6 bases). Trimming stripped 5 bases from V and 4 bases from J, with 20 bases between. This CDR3 comprises 16 residues. The V gene's germline CDR1 is SGHTA and CDR2 FQGNSA. The CDR3, as DNA: TGTGCCAGCAGCCCCACAGAGGGCGGGGCTGGAGAGACCCAGTACTTC. This sequence encodes CASSPTEGGAGETQYF.

The count of this clonotype is one. One end of the junction does not line up with germline, which may come from a read error. The chain is built from TRBV30 and TRBJ2-1; D remains unclear. The CDR3 loop spans 13 amino acids. CDR1 and CDR2 (germline): GTSNPN, SVGIG (reference sequence). CDR3 DNA: TGTGCCTGTAGTGTACGATCCGTTAATGAGCAGTTCTTC. It translates to CACSVRSVNEQFF.

The genes are TRBV4-2 and TRBJ1-1; D possibly corresponds to TRBD1 (6 bases). From germline, CDR1 is LGHNA and CDR2 YNFKEQ. V lost 0 bases, J lost 5 bases, and 13 bases lay in between. This CDR3 is 15 amino acids long. The CDR3 loop reads CASSQESQGLTEAFF. Here the CDR3 DNA reads TGTGCCAGCAGCCAAGAAAGTCAGGGGCTGACTGAAGCTTTCTTT.

The V and J genes are TRBV20-1 and TRBJ1-2; 7 bases fit TRBD1. V shed 0 bases and J 6 bases; nucleotides not matched to a gene: 10. The germline CDR1 and CDR2 sequences are DFQATT and SNEGSKA (reference sequence). The CDR3 has 15 residues. CDR3 sequence reads: CSARDNYDRAHGYTF. CDR3 DNA sequence: TGCAGTGCTAGAGATAATTACGACAGGGCTCATGGCTACACCTTC.

This clonotype was seen only a few times. The junction departs from the called germline gene at one end, perhaps through a read error. The chain links TRBV7-9 to TRBJ2-1, with 9 bases matching TRBD2. This CDR3 contains 16 residues. Germline V gene sequence: CDR1 SEHNR, CDR2 FQNEAQ (reference sequence). CDR3 DNA sequence: TGTGCCAACAGCTATAGCGGGGGTGGCTCCTACAATGAGCAGTTCTTC. Residues: CANSYSGGGSYNEQFF. Full variable domain (missing parts from reference TRBV7-9 and TRBJ2-1): DTGVSQNPRHKITKRGQNVTFRCDPISEHNRLYWYRQTLGQGPEFLTYFQNEAQLEKSRLLSDRFSAERPKGSFSTLEIQRTEQGDSAMYLCANSYSGGGSYNEQFFGPGTRLTVL.

This chain joins TRBV7-2 and TRBJ1-2; TRBD1 matches 12 bases. CDR1 is SGHTA, CDR2 FQGNSA, per germline. V shed 3 bases and J 2 bases; nucleotides not matched to a gene: 7. The CDR3 is 17 amino acids. In DNA form, the CDR3 reads TGTGCCAGCAGCTTGGGTGGGACAGGGGGCCGGAACTATGGCTACACCTTC. Protein sequence: CASSLGGTGGRNYGYTF. Combining the CDR3 with reference TRBV7-2 and TRBJ1-2 gives the whole variable domain GAGVSQSPSNKVTEKGKDVELRCDPISGHTALYWYRQSLGQGLEFLIYFQGNSAPDKSGLPSDRFSAERTGGSVSTLTIQRTQQEDSAVYLCASSLGGTGGRNYGYTFGSGTRLTVV.

J is TRBJ2-7 and V is TRBV6-2 or TRBV6-3; a weak D match, TRBD2 (6 bases). Germline CDR1 is MNHEY and CDR2 is SVGEGT. The CDR3 contains 18 residues. The V end was cut by 7 bases, the J end by 7 bases, with 32 bases between. The CDR3 nucleotides are TGTGCCAGCATCTCCGCCAGAGGCGGGAAACTATCCTACAATGAGCAGTACTTC. It encodes CASISARGGKLSYNEQYF.

This clonotype was seen more than once but under ten times. The genes are TRBV5-1 and TRBJ2-5, with D perhaps TRBD1 or TRBD2 (5 bases each). Germline V lookup: CDR1 SGHRS, CDR2 YFSETQ. The CDR3 has 17 residues. Trimming cost V 2 bases and J 4 bases, with 21 bases left between them. In DNA form, the CDR3 reads TGCGCCAGCAGCTTAAGAGTCCGGGACCTCGGGCGAGAGACCCAGTACTTC. Translated, it gives CASSLRVRDLGRETQYF.

J is TRBJ2-5 and V is TRBV6-1; maybe TRBD2 (5 bases). Trimming removed 8 bases at V and 0 bases at J, with 13 bases between. This CDR3 has 14 amino acids. CDR1 is MNHNS, CDR2 SASEGT, per germline. The CDR3 coding sequence is TGTGCCAGCGCTCTTCGGGGAAACCAAGAGACCCAGTACTTC. Protein: CASALRGNQETQYF.

Only one count was recorded for this clonotype. The rearrangement joins TRBV7-8 to TRBJ1-1, with D uncertain. V dropped 5 bases and J dropped 0 bases, with 19 bases sitting between them. Per germline, CDR1 SGHVS and CDR2 FQNEAQ. This CDR3 contains 17 residues. DNA of the CDR3: TGTGCCAGCAGCGATTTCCCTGACCTGGGTATGAACACTGAAGCTTTCTTT. It is translated as CASSDFPDLGMNTEAFF.

V gene TRBV2 combines with J gene TRBJ2-3; 12 bases fit TRBD2. The CDR3 length is 16 residues. Germline V CDR1 and CDR2: SNHLY, FYNNEI. Trimming cost V 7 bases and J 2 bases; bases outside gene matches: 7. The CDR3 protein is CASTPGLAGITDTQYF. CDR3 sequence (DNA): TGTGCCAGCACCCCGGGACTAGCGGGCATCACAGATACGCAGTATTTT.

On this clonotype: Relative to the germline gene, one junction end is altered; a read error may explain this. This chain uses TRBV6-1 with TRBJ2-1, with 7 positions matching TRBD1. In germline, CDR1 is MNHNS, CDR2 SASEGT. This CDR3 spans 13 amino acids. CDR3 amino acids: CASKGQPYNKQFF. The CDR3 DNA sequence: TGTGCCAGCAAGGGACAGCCCTACAATAAGCAGTTCTTC.

As DNA, the CDR3 is TGCAGCGTTGGGAGCCCCCAATATGAGCAGTTCTTC. Its protein is CSVGSPQYEQFF. The rearrangement uses TRBV29-1 and TRBJ2-1, with no clear D. There are 12 residues in the CDR3. Germline lookup yields CDR1 SQVTM and CDR2 ANQGSEA. The V gene lost 4 bases and the J gene lost 8 bases, with 12 bases spanning the gap.

The V gene is TRBV7-2, the J gene TRBJ1-2; tentative D call: TRBD1 (5 bases). The germline gives CDR1 SGHTA, CDR2 FQGNSA. Trimming shortened V by 5 bases and J by 6 bases, and 19 bases separated the two germline ends. This CDR3 comprises 15 residues. The CDR3 here is CASSQGPGKGHGYTF. The DNA for the CDR3 is TGTGCCAGCAGCCAGGGACCGGGGAAGGGCCATGGCTACACCTTC.

Only one count was recorded for this clonotype. The V call is TRBV12-3 or TRBV12-4, the J call TRBJ2-3; 10 bases are a match to TRBD2. V was clipped by 6 bases and J by 5 bases; unmatched bases: 5. The length of the CDR3 is 14 residues. The DNA of the CDR3 is TGTGCCAGCAGCCGGACTAGCGGTATAGATACGCAGTATTTT. This translates into CASSRTSGIDTQYF.

The rearrangement links TRBV5-6 to TRBJ1-4; 7 bases fit TRBD1. The ends lost 5 bases at V and 7 bases at J; junction bases unmatched: 17. The CDR3 sequence is 17 residues long. CDR1 is SGHDT and CDR2 is YYEEEE in the germline V gene. CDR3 residues: CASSSWGTVGLGEKLFF. The CDR3 DNA follows: TGTGCCAGCAGTTCGTGGGGGACAGTCGGACTTGGTGAAAAACTGTTTTTT.

The chain joins TRBV7-2 to TRBJ2-1, with D perhaps given as TRBD1 or TRBD2 (5 bases each). This CDR3 is 14 amino acids long. Germline V gene sequence: CDR1 SGHTA, CDR2 FQGNSA. V lost 2 bases, J lost 7 bases, and 12 bases lay in between. This chain's CDR3 is CASSLLRESNEQFF. CDR3 DNA sequence: TGTGCCAGCAGCTTACTCAGGGAGTCAAATGAGCAGTTCTTC.

The chain carries TRBV29-1 and TRBJ2-6, with D possibly TRBD1 on 5 matching bases. CDR1 is SQVTM and CDR2 is ANQGSEA in the germline V gene. Trimming cost V 1 base and J 0 bases, with 7 bases left between them. The CDR3 is 15 residues long. CDR3 sequence: CSVEGGLSGANVLTF. The DNA of the CDR3 is TGCAGCGTTGAAGGGGGCCTCTCTGGGGCCAACGTCCTGACTTTC.